This entry lists 25 T cell receptor beta chains sequenced from one sample in a study of cytomegalovirus exposure and HLA in healthy donors. Amplification used 60 Vbeta primers and 13 Jbeta primers. The protocol was immunoSEQ multiplex PCR, while the TCRdb copy is restricted to in-frame clones and leaves out a portion. The profile shows about 160,000 clones, over 80% of them singletons. The sequenced sample consisted of PBMCs. These receptors all stem from a human donor in good health.

This clone was recorded a few times. The chain links TRBV5-1 to TRBJ2-1; the match to TRBD2 covers 9 bases. The trim removed 4 bases at V and 0 bases at J, leaving 2 bases unmatched. The CDR3 covers 15 residues. CDR1 is SGHRS, CDR2 YFSETQ, per germline. The CDR3 coding sequence is TGCGCCAGCAGCCCTAGCGGGGTCTCCTACAATGAGCAGTTCTTC. It translates to CASSPSGVSYNEQFF.

The genes are TRBV2 and TRBJ1-3; a weak D match, TRBD1 (5 bases). Germline CDR1 reads SNHLY; CDR2 reads FYNNEI. The ends were cut back, 2 bases at V and 7 bases at J, with 9 bases in the middle. CDR3 length equals 13 residues. CDR3 sequence: CASSELRGNTIYF. CDR3 in DNA: TGTGCCAGCAGTGAATTGCGGGGCAACACCATATATTTT. Drawing the rest from reference TRBV2 and TRBJ1-3, the complete variable domain is EPEVTQTPSHQVTQMGQEVILRCVPISNHLYFYWYRQILGQKVEFLVSFYNNEISEKSEIFDDQFSVERPDGSNFTLKIRSTKLEDSAMYFCASSELRGNTIYFGEGSWLTVV.

This clone has a handful of counts. The chain is built from TRBV6-5 and TRBJ1-5, with D unclear. V was pared by 5 bases and J by 7 bases, with 9 bases between. In germline, CDR1 is MNHEY, CDR2 SVGAGI. The CDR3 contains 12 residues. The CDR3 region has the DNA TGTGCCAGCAGTGAAGTCAGGCAGCCCCAGCATTTT. As protein: CASSEVRQPQHF.

The chain recombines TRBV5-1 with TRBJ2-7; weak D call: TRBD1 (6 bases). Per germline, CDR1 SGHRS and CDR2 YFSETQ. The CDR3 contains 14 residues. V lost 4 bases, J lost 3 bases, and 14 bases lay in between. CDR3 sequence reads: CASSLRDTDYEQYF. In DNA form, the CDR3 reads TGCGCCAGCAGCCTCCGGGACACCGACTACGAGCAGTACTTC. The full variable domain, completed using reference TRBV5-1 and TRBJ2-7, is KAGVTQTPRYLIKTRGQQVTLSCSPISGHRSVSWYQQTPGQGLQFLFEYFSETQRNKGNFPGRFSGRQFSNSRSEMNVSTLELGDSALYLCASSLRDTDYEQYFGPGTRLTVT.

J is TRBJ1-2 and V is TRBV7-2; 7 bases are shared with TRBD1. The germline CDR1 and CDR2 sequences are SGHTA and FQGNSA. The trim removed 5 bases at V and 8 bases at J, leaving 8 bases unmatched. CDR3 length: 13 residues. CDR3 loop: CASSQGVQGGYTF. DNA of the CDR3: TGTGCCAGCAGCCAGGGGGTTCAGGGCGGCTACACCTTC.

V usage is TRBV19 and J usage is TRBJ2-2; 9 bases line up with TRBD1. CDR1 and CDR2 from the germline V gene are LNHDA and SQIVND (reference sequence). The CDR3 has 13 residues. The V gene end was trimmed by 7 bases and the J gene end by 7 bases; junction bases not matched to a gene: 4. The CDR3 reads CASTGQGNGELFF. For the CDR3, the DNA is TGTGCCAGTACTGGACAGGGGAACGGGGAGCTGTTTTTT.

The chain recombines TRBV25-1 with TRBJ1-1; 7 bases align to TRBD1. V dropped 6 bases and J dropped 2; count of bases not matched to a gene: 6. This CDR3 has 14 residues. Germline-derived CDR1 and CDR2 are MGHDK and SYGVNS. The CDR3 spells CASRAQGSNTEAFF. CDR3 in DNA: TGTGCCAGCAGAGCACAGGGGAGTAACACTGAAGCTTTCTTT. The whole variable domain, remainder taken from reference TRBV25-1 and TRBJ1-1, is EADIYQTPRYLVIGTGKKITLECSQTMGHDKMYWYQQDPGMELHLIHYSYGVNSTEKGDLSSESTVSRIRTEHFPLTLESARPSHTSQYLCASRAQGSNTEAFFGQGTRLTVV.

This chain uses TRBV5-1 with TRBJ2-3, with 7 bases lining up with TRBD2. Germline lookup yields CDR1 SGHRS and CDR2 YFSETQ. Germline trimming cut 3 bases from V and 3 bases from J; bases unmatched to any gene: 4. The CDR3 covers 14 residues. DNA of the CDR3: TGCGCCAGCAGCTCTGGCGGGGGTACAGATACGCAGTATTTT. Protein sequence: CASSSGGGTDTQYF.

This clone occurred once. The chain is built from TRBV18 and TRBJ2-1; the match to TRBD2 covers 7 bases. Germline V gene data show CDR1 as KGHSH and CDR2 as LQKENI. After removal of 3 bases from V and 2 bases from J, the junction contained 7 bases not matched to a gene. The CDR3 totals 16 residues. The CDR3 region has the DNA TGTGCCAGCTCACCTAGGGACTACCCCACCTACAATGAGCAGTTCTTC. The encoded protein is CASSPRDYPTYNEQFF.

J is TRBJ2-1 and V is TRBV19, with TRBD1 as a possible D gene (5 bases). Germline values: CDR1 LNHDA, CDR2 SQIVND (reference sequence). The V gene lost 1 base and the J gene lost 7 bases, with 11 bases spanning the gap. This CDR3 is built from 14 residues. CDR3 amino acids: CASSIAPTVNEQFF. The CDR3 DNA reads as TGTGCCAGTAGTATAGCCCCGACAGTAAATGAGCAGTTCTTC.

The rearrangement joins TRBV5-1 to TRBJ2-3; 10 nucleotides align to TRBD2. V lost 4 bases to trimming and J lost 1 base; unmatched junction nucleotides: 6. From germline, CDR1 is SGHRS and CDR2 YFSETQ. The CDR3 runs to 16 residues. CDR3 coding DNA: TGCGCCAGCAGCACAGAGCGGGGGGGGCGCACAGATACGCAGTATTTT. It is translated as CASSTERGGRTDTQYF.

This sequence joins TRBV7-9 and TRBJ2-5; a possible D gene is TRBD1 (5 bases). Germline lookup yields CDR1 SEHNR and CDR2 FQNEAQ (reference sequence). Trimming pared 5 bases from V and 1 base from J, leaving 11 bases between. CDR3 length equals 14 residues. The CDR3 sequence: CASSVLGAQETQYF. Written as DNA, the CDR3 is TGTGCCAGCAGCGTCCTAGGGGCCCAAGAGACCCAGTACTTC.

The chain employs TRBV19 and TRBJ1-1; a weak D match, TRBD1 (6 bases). The germline V gene has CDR1 LNHDA and CDR2 SQIVND (reference sequence). V was shortened by 7 bases and J by 0 bases, with 9 bases between the two germline ends. This CDR3 has 13 residues. CDR3 DNA: TGTGCCAGTACCCAGGGGATGAACACTGAAGCTTTCTTT. This codes for CASTQGMNTEAFF. Combining the CDR3 with reference TRBV19 and TRBJ1-1 gives the whole variable domain DGGITQSPKYLFRKEGQNVTLSCEQNLNHDAMYWYRQDPGQGLRLIYYSQIVNDFQKGDIAEGYSVSREKKESFPLTVTSAQKNPTAFYLCASTQGMNTEAFFGQGTRLTVV.

The chain couples TRBV7-9 to TRBJ2-5, with D hard to call. Trimming left V 5 bases short and J 4 bases short, with 14 bases between. The CDR3 extends over 14 amino acids. The V gene's germline CDR1 is SEHNR and CDR2 FQNEAQ (reference sequence). The CDR3 bases are TGTGCCAGCAGCCAGGATCGGATGCCAGAGACCCAGTACTTC. Protein: CASSQDRMPETQYF.

This clone showed up just once. This sequence joins TRBV19 and TRBJ2-6; no clear D. The CDR3 totals 12 residues. V dropped 4 bases and J dropped 6 bases, with 4 bases sitting between them. Germline V lookup: CDR1 LNHDA, CDR2 SQIVND (reference sequence). The CDR3 DNA follows: TGTGCCAGTAGTACCCAGGCCAACGTCCTGACTTTC. Its translation is CASSTQANVLTF.

The V and J genes are TRBV10-3 and TRBJ1-1, with no clear D. V gave up 3 bases and J gave up 6 bases, with 14 bases separating them. This CDR3 region has 14 residues. CDR1 is ENHRY, CDR2 SYGVKD, per germline. CDR3 sequence reads: CAISDLGASPEAFF. In nucleotides, the CDR3 is TGTGCCATCAGTGATCTGGGCGCGTCGCCTGAAGCTTTCTTT.

The gene calls are TRBV19 and TRBJ1-5; 7 bases are shared with TRBD1. The V gene end was trimmed by 7 bases and the J gene end by 7 bases; junction bases not matched to a gene: 13. CDR1 is LNHDA and CDR2 is SQIVND in the germline V gene (reference sequence). The CDR3 is 15 amino acids. CDR3 nucleotide sequence: TGTGCCAGTACCCTAAAGACAGGGTCGGGACAGCCCCAGCATTTT. Its translation: CASTLKTGSGQPQHF.

The V and J genes are TRBV5-4 and TRBJ2-7, with a possible D match to TRBD1 (6 bases). Trimming left V 4 bases short and J 0 bases short, with 23 bases between. Germline CDR1 reads SGHNT; CDR2 reads YYREEE (reference sequence). This CDR3 spans 18 amino acids. The CDR3 DNA sequence: TGTGCCAGCAGCCCAGGGGAGCCCCCAGGGACCCTCTCCTACGAGCAGTACTTC. Its protein product is CASSPGEPPGTLSYEQYF.

This chain connects TRBV20-1 to TRBJ1-1; TRBD1 aligns across 9 bases. Germline-derived CDR1 and CDR2 are DFQATT and SNEGSKA (reference sequence). The CDR3 spans 11 residues. V was clipped by 5 bases and J by 11 bases; unmatched bases: 6. CDR3 sequence reads: CSAHTGGEAFF. The CDR3 DNA follows: TGCAGTGCTCATACAGGGGGCGAGGCTTTCTTT.

This clone was seen only a few times. V is TRBV7-2 and J is TRBJ2-3, with 9 bases aligning to TRBD2. V lost 1 base to trimming and J lost 1 base; unmatched junction nucleotides: 3. This CDR3 contains 16 residues. Germline V lookup: CDR1 SGHTA, CDR2 FQGNSA. This CDR3 is CASSLDLAGGTDTQYF. Here the CDR3 DNA reads TGTGCCAGCAGCTTAGATTTAGCGGGAGGCACAGATACGCAGTATTTT.

The rearrangement joins TRBV18 to TRBJ2-7, with 7 bases aligning to TRBD1. Germline CDR1 reads KGHSH; CDR2 reads LQKENI. V shed 5 bases, J shed 7 bases, and the junction held 8 bases outside the gene matches. There are 13 residues in the CDR3. DNA of the CDR3: TGTGCCAGCTCAAACGGGACAGCTCGGGAGCAGTACTTC. Its translation: CASSNGTAREQYF.

The rearrangement joins TRBV6-5 to TRBJ1-1; 7 bases fit TRBD1. This CDR3 comprises 14 residues. The trim removed 0 bases at V and 7 bases at J, leaving 5 bases unmatched. Germline CDR1 MNHEY, CDR2 SVGAGI. The CDR3 here is CASSYSRQGNEAFF. The DNA of the CDR3 is TGTGCCAGCAGTTACTCGAGACAGGGCAATGAAGCTTTCTTT.

The rearrangement links TRBV4-1 to TRBJ2-2; TRBD1 is a possible D gene (6 bases). Looked up from germline, CDR1 is MGHRA and CDR2 is YSYEKL. The CDR3 is 16 amino acids. V gave up 0 bases and J gave up 4 bases, with 12 bases separating them. The CDR3 DNA is TGCGCCAGCAGCCAAGATTCTCACAGGGCCACCGGGGAGCTGTTTTTT. This codes for CASSQDSHRATGELFF.

The V and J genes are TRBV11-2 and TRBJ2-5; TRBD2 matches 16 bases. The germline CDR1 and CDR2 sequences are SGHAT and FQNNGV. V was clipped by 4 bases and J by 5 bases; unmatched bases: 7. This CDR3 is built from 17 residues. The CDR3 reads CASSSGTSGGAHETQYF. Written as DNA, the CDR3 is TGTGCCAGCAGCTCCGGGACTAGCGGGGGGGCCCACGAGACCCAGTACTTC.

This sequence joins TRBV5-1 and TRBJ2-5; TRBD2 aligns across 11 bases. The CDR3 extends over 19 amino acids. V lost 4 bases and J lost 1; bases outside the gene matches: 15. In germline, CDR1 is SGHRS, CDR2 YFSETQ. CDR3 bases: TGCGCCAGCAGCCACGGGGGAATAGCGGGGGGGCCGCCCCAAGAGACCCAGTACTTC. Translated: CASSHGGIAGGPPQETQYF.